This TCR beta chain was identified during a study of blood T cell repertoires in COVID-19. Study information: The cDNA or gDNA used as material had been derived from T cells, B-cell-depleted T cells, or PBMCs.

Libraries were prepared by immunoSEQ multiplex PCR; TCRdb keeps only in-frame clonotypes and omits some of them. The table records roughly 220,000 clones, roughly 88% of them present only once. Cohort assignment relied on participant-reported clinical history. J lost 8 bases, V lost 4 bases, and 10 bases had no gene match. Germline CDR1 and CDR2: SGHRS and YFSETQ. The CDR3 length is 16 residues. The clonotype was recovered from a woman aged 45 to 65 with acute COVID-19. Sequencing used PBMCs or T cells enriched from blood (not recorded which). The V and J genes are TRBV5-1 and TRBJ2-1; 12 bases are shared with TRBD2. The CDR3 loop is CASSITTSGSLDEQFF. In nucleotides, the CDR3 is TGCGCCAGCAGCATTACGACTAGCGGGAGTTTGGATGAGCAGTTCTTC.